Sequencing of this TCR beta chain was carried out in a study of T cells in women clearing cervical HPV infection (dated by TCRdb to between 2017 and 2018). Study-level background: The cases were about two dozen women with histologically confirmed HPV16-related CIN3 or worse, and 2 of those women had invasive cancers. The approximately 25 controls were women who cleared a single incident HPV16 infection within 12 months without developing precancer or cancer. Blood from cases was collected at the visit where the lesion was first found, while blood from controls was collected once the infection could no longer be detected. Among cases, blood sampling occurred a median of roughly 150 days after lesion detection, with an interquartile range of roughly 90 to 200 days. Because only a few women had HLA typing data, the possibility that HLA type acted as a confounder could not be ruled out. The exploratory proof-of-principle case-control study was nested within the Guanacaste HPV Natural History Study in Costa Rica and compared TCR repertoires across cervical HPV16 outcomes. Cases and controls were matched on year of sample collection and on age within five years. Cases had a median age of about 34 years and controls had a median age of around 41, with no significant differences in baseline characteristics. The parent cohort enrolled 10,000 to 11,000 women aged 18 or older in Guanacaste, Costa Rica, in about 1992 to 1994 and followed the women for less than nine years. Five blinded duplicates per group were added as quality controls, so that roughly 60 samples were obtained: 50 or so participants and 10 replicates. General findings and caveats noted by the study authors: The cross-sectional design could not show whether the associations came before the infection or were a result of it, and neither effector/memory subsets nor HPV-specific T cells were isolated. Because the number of T cells per sample was unknown, the richness differences could reflect varying T-cell content rather than repertoire biology. CIN3+ cases had significantly higher TCR repertoire richness than controls across sequencing depths, but evenness did not differ between the groups. By combining richness with V gene abundances, random forest classifiers separated cases from controls with an estimated AUC of roughly 0.8.

Every participant had a single incident cervical HPV16 infection, and prevalent HPV16 infections were excluded. Cervical HPV DNA was detected with MY09/MY11 PCR, and genotyping was done by dot-blot hybridization. About 15 mL of heparinized blood were centrifuged, and the buffy coat was aliquoted, frozen at -30°C, then stored at -80°C. QIAGEN kits were used to extract genomic DNA from buffy coat specimens. Using the immunoSEQ assay, multiplex PCR amplified TCR beta CDR3 regions from an average of 1200 ng of genomic DNA per sample. To correct primer bias, the assay used a complete synthetic TCR repertoire to set an amplification baseline. The amplicons were sequenced using the Illumina platform. Concerning the study's data processing: Sequences were error-corrected by clustering with frequency ratios and a modified nearest-neighbor algorithm, then analyzed in the immunoSEQ Analyzer with IMGT gene definitions. At each rarefaction depth, TCR richness and evenness were averaged across 20 rarefaction repeats, and samples with fewer sequences than that depth were excluded. Relative abundances of V, D and J genes were compared between groups using Wilcoxon rank sum tests, with FDR correction applied. Blinded duplicates gave an intraclass correlation of 95.6% for TCR richness and an average of roughly 82% across over 65 gene segments. What TCRdb holds here is the immuneACCESS table cut down to in-frame rearrangements. Part of the clones is not present; checked against another copy, under half of the missing clones reflect an unresolved V gene, and the others are unexplained. The V and J calls and the clone size are those of that table, but D and trimming were determined from the DNA. The sample table records under 35,000 clones. Clones ranked in the top ten supply 15% to 20% of the sample.

Points on this clone: It has no known antigen specificity. Within the sample, other DNA sequences also encode this same CDR3.

The clonotype originates from a woman aged 18-69 years with a cervical HPV16 infection that either progressed to CIN3+ or cleared (not recorded which). Source material: blood buffy coat.

CDR3 DNA (partial): TGCAGTGCTATCACAGGGGCCCCCAATCAGCCC. Its product reads: CSAITGAPNQP. The CDR3 as a whole reads CSAITGAPNQPQHF. This sequence uses TRBV20-1 and TRBJ1-5; 7 bases in between match TRBD1. The CDR3 end is not reached by the read, which stops 3 residues before it; the germline J gene fills it in. From V the trimming removes 4 bases and from J it removes 3 bases, while the gene matches leave 6 bases of the junction unaccounted for. The germline V gene (reference sequence) specifies DFQATT as CDR1 and SNEGSKA as CDR2. Reading from cysteine to phenylalanine, the CDR3 counts 14 amino acids. The DNA shown is the part of the CDR3 that was read: 33 bases, in frame from base 1.